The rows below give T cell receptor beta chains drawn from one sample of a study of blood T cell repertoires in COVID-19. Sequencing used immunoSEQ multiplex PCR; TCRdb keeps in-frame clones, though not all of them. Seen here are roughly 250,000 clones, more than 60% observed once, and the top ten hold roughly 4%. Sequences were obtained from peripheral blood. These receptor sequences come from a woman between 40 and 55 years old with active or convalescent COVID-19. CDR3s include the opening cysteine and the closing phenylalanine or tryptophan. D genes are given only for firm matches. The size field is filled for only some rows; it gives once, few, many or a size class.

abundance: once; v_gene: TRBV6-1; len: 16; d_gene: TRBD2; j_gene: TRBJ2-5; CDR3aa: CASSELAGGPQETQYF; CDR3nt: TGTGCCAGCAGTGAACTAGCGGGGGGACCCCAAGAGACCCAGTACTTC
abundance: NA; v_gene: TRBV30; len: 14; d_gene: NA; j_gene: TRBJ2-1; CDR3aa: CAWSVQVQLNEQFF; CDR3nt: TGTGCCTGGAGTGTACAGGTACAGCTCAATGAGCAGTTCTTC
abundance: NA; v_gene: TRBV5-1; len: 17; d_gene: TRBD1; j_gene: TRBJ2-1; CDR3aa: CASSATIGGQGINEQFF; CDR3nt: TGCGCCAGCAGCGCGACAATAGGGGGACAGGGCATCAATGAGCAGTTCTTC
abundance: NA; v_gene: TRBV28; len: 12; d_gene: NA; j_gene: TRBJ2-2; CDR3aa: CASPGNTGELFF; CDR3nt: TGTGCCAGTCCAGGGAACACCGGGGAGCTGTTTTTT
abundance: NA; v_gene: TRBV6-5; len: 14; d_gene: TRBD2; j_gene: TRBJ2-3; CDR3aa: CASRSGGLADTQYF; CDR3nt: TGTGCCAGCAGGAGCGGGGGTTTGGCAGATACGCAGTATTTT
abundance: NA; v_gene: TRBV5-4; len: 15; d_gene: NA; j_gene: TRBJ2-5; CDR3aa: CASSPRGGPPETQYF; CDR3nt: TGTGCCAGCAGCCCAAGGGGCGGTCCCCCGGAGACCCAGTACTTC
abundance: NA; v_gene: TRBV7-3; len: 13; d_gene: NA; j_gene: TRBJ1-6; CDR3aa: CASSPRGDSPLHF; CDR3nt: TGTGCCAGCAGCCCAAGGGGTGATTCACCCCTCCACTTT
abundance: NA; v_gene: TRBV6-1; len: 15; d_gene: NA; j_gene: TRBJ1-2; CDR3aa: CASSEKGRVTYGYTF; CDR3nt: TGTGCCAGCAGTGAAAAGGGCAGGGTAACGTATGGCTACACCTTC
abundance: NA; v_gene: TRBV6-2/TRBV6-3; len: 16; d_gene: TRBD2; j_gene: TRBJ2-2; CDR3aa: CASSRPGGGSTGELFF; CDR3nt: TGTGCCAGCAGTCGTCCGGGGGGAGGGAGCACCGGGGAGCTGTTTTTT
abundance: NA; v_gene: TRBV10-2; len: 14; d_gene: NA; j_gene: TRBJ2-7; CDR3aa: CASSPASSSYEQYF; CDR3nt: TGCGCCAGCAGTCCAGCGTCGAGCTCCTACGAGCAGTACTTC
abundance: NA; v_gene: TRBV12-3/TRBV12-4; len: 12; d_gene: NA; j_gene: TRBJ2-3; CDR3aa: CASSFQVNTQYF; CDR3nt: TGTGCCAGCAGTTTCCAGGTGAATACGCAGTATTTT
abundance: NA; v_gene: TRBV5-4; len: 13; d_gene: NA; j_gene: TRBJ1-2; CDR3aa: CASSLVGAGGYTF; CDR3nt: TGTGCCAGCAGCTTGGTTGGCGCAGGAGGCTACACCTTC
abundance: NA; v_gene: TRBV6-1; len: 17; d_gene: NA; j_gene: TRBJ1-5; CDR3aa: CASSALPGKVGNQPQHF; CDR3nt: TGTGCCAGCAGTGCCCTCCCGGGAAAGGTTGGCAATCAGCCCCAGCATTTT
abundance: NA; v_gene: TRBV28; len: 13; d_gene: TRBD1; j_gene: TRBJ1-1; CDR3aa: CASRSTGRTEAFF; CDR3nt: TGTGCCAGCAGGTCGACAGGGAGAACTGAAGCTTTCTTT
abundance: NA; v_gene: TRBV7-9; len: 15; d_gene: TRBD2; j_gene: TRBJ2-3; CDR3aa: CASSPTSGGADTQYF; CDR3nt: TGTGCCAGCAGCCCGACTAGCGGGGGGGCAGATACGCAGTATTTT